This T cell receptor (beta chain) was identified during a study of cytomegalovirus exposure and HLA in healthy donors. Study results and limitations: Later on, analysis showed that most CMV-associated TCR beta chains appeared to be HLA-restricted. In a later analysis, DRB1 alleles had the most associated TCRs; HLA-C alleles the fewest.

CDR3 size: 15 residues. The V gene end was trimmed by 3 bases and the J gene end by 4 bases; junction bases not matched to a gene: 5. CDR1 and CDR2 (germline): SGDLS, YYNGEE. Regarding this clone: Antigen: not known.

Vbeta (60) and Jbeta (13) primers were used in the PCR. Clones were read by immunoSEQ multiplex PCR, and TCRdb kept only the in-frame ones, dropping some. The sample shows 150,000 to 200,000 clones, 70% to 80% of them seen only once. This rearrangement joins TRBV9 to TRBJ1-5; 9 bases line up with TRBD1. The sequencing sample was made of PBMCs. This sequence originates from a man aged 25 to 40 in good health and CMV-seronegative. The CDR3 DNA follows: TGTGCCAGCAGCGCGGGACAGGGTGAGAATCAGCCCCAGCATTTT. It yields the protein CASSAGQGENQPQHF.